Listed below are T cell receptor beta chains from one sample, sequenced in a study of T-cell memory formation after mild COVID-19. TCRdb recomputed calls from the 5' RACE reads with MiXCR, one row per CDR3 protein. Of roughly 300,000 distinct CDR3 sequences in the sample, 15% to 20% are singletons; the top ten hold more than 20%. Sequenced input: PBMCs or a T cell subset sorted from them (not recorded which). These receptors originate from a young man who had mild COVID-19 (a few samples of this study predate the infection). Cell type and time point are not known. Each CDR3 is given with its conserved first and last residue. A D gene is named only where the DNA matches it firmly. Expanded clones get a size class; other rows say once, few or many, or leave the size out.

>TRBD2|few|TRBJ2-1|TRBV7-6
CASSIYSSGGLEQFF
TGTGCCAGCAGCATATACTCGAGCGGGGGGCTTGAGCAGTTCTTC
>-|few|TRBJ1-5|TRBV7-2
CASSLIRGAGQPQHF
TGTGCCAGCAGCTTAATTCGGGGGGCAGGTCAGCCCCAGCATTTT
>-|-|TRBJ2-2|TRBV6-5
CASAATGELFF
TGTGCCAGCGCCGCCACCGGGGAGCTGTTTTTT
>-|few|TRBJ2-4|TRBV6-6
CASSYSPGSLVSKNIQYF
TGTGCCAGCAGTTATTCGCCGGGCTCCTTAGTGTCCAAAAACATTCAGTACTTC
>-|-|TRBJ1-2|TRBV9
CASSAGVMDGYTF
TGTGCCAGCAGCGCCGGCGTGATGGATGGCTACACCTTC
>-|few|TRBJ2-3|TRBV5-5
CASTLSDSTDTQYF
TGTGCCAGCACCCTCTCAGATAGCACAGATACGCAGTATTTT
>-|few|TRBJ2-1|TRBV7-2
CASSLGGPGQRKWNEQFF
TGTGCCAGCAGCCTTGGGGGGCCGGGACAGAGAAAGTGGAATGAGCAGTTCTTC
>TRBD1|-|TRBJ2-3|TRBV20-1
CSASNRGQRDTQYF
TGCAGTGCTAGCAACAGGGGGCAGAGGGATACGCAGTATTTT
>TRBD1|few|TRBJ2-6|TRBV29-1
CSVRQGSGANVLTF
TGCAGCGTCAGACAGGGGTCTGGGGCCAACGTCCTGACTTTC
>-|-|TRBJ1-6|TRBV28
CASSSPPVQSPLHF
TGTGCCAGCAGTTCCCCCCCTGTCCAGTCACCCCTCCACTTT
>-|-|TRBJ2-1|TRBV21-1
CASSKEGAATGPVQPYEQFF
TGTGCCAGCAGCAAAGAGGGGGCGGCCACAGGGCCCGTCCAACCCTATGAGCAGTTCTTC
>-|-|TRBJ2-7|TRBV7-2
CASSLPAYEQYF
TGTGCCAGCAGCCTCCCAGCCTACGAGCAGTACTTC
>-|-|TRBJ2-4|TRBV7-2
CASSQAPGFDKNIQYF
TGTGCCAGCAGCCAGGCCCCGGGGTTTGACAAAAACATTCAGTACTTC
>TRBD1|few|TRBJ1-3|TRBV12-3/TRBV12-4
CASRRGRGLSGNTIYF
TGTGCCAGCAGGCGCGGCAGGGGGCTATCTGGAAACACCATATATTTT
>TRBD1|-|TRBJ1-1|TRBV4-3
CASSLQGQGAPGAFF
TGCGCCAGCAGCCTCCAGGGACAGGGGGCGCCCGGAGCTTTCTTT
>-|-|TRBJ1-1|TRBV25-1
CASSEGVSVTEAFF
TGTGCCAGCAGCGAAGGGGTGTCCGTCACTGAAGCTTTCTTT
>TRBD1|-|TRBJ1-1|TRBV7-2
CASSLTGEPTEAFF
TGTGCCAGCAGCTTAACAGGGGAGCCCACTGAAGCTTTCTTT
>-|few|TRBJ2-3|TRBV20-1
CSLSGHTDTQYF
TGCAGTCTTAGTGGGCACACAGATACGCAGTATTTT
>-|-|TRBJ1-2|TRBV29-1
CSVDSGAYGYTF
TGCAGCGTTGATTCGGGGGCCTATGGCTACACCTTC
>-|few|TRBJ2-2|TRBV11-2
CASSLGSIGSNTGELFF
TGTGCCAGCAGCTTAGGCTCTATCGGGTCAAACACCGGGGAGCTGTTTTTT
>-|-|TRBJ1-2|TRBV29-1
CSVLPGTF
TGCAGCGTTCTTCCCGGCACCTTC
>-|few|TRBJ2-3|TRBV12-3/TRBV12-4
CASSRGGADTQYF
TGTGCCAGCAGCAGAGGGGGTGCAGATACGCAGTATTTT
>TRBD1|few|TRBJ1-2|TRBV19
CASSPSGGSGYTF
TGTGCCAGTAGCCCCTCAGGGGGCAGTGGCTACACCTTC
>-|few|TRBJ1-1|TRBV29-1
CSVALGRRTEAFF
TGCAGCGTTGCGTTGGGGCGCAGGACTGAAGCTTTCTTT
>-|few|TRBJ2-5|TRBV4-1
CASSQQTGTPQETQYF
TGCGCCAGCAGCCAACAAACAGGGACCCCCCAAGAGACCCAGTACTTC
>-|few|TRBJ1-2|TRBV7-9
CASSLPHGSGYTF
TGTGCCAGCAGCTTACCACACGGGTCTGGCTACACCTTC
>TRBD1|-|TRBJ1-2|TRBV18
CASSARQGGDYGYTF
TGTGCCAGCTCAGCCCGACAGGGTGGAGACTATGGCTACACCTTC
>-|-|TRBJ2-2|TRBV5-1
CASSLTRQTGELFF
TGCGCCAGCAGCTTGACCCGCCAGACCGGGGAGCTGTTTTTT
>-|few|TRBJ1-2|TRBV4-2
CASSQETNNYGYTF
TGTGCCAGCAGCCAAGAAACAAACAACTATGGCTACACCTTC
>-|-|TRBJ1-6|TRBV10-3
CAISRGEIDNSPLHF
TGTGCCATCAGTCGGGGGGAAATTGATAATTCACCCCTCCACTTT
>-|few|TRBJ2-1|TRBV7-2
CASSLDRANTEQFF
TGTGCCAGCAGCTTAGATCGCGCTAACACTGAGCAGTTCTTC
>TRBD2|few|TRBJ2-2|TRBV11-2
CASSSGVTGELFF
TGTGCCAGCAGCAGCGGGGTGACCGGGGAGCTGTTTTTT
>TRBD1|few|TRBJ1-2|TRBV2
CASIGAGGGLRGYTF
TGTGCCAGCATCGGGGCAGGGGGCGGGCTCCGTGGCTACACCTTC
>-|few|TRBJ1-2|TRBV15
CATSRDRGVYGYTF
TGTGCCACCAGCAGAGATAGAGGGGTCTATGGCTACACCTTC
>-|-|TRBJ2-5|TRBV9
CASSVELEETQYF
TGTGCCAGCAGCGTAGAATTGGAAGAGACCCAGTACTTC
>-|many|TRBJ2-3|TRBV2
CASRATSDSTDTQYF
TGTGCCAGCAGGGCTACGTCGGATAGCACAGATACGCAGTATTTT
>TRBD2|few|TRBJ2-1|TRBV10-3
CATTSSGGTEQFF
TGTGCCACCACTTCTAGCGGAGGGACTGAGCAGTTCTTC
>TRBD1|few|TRBJ1-4|TRBV9
CASSPPIGQGGEKLFF
TGTGCCAGCAGCCCTCCGATCGGACAGGGAGGTGAAAAACTGTTTTTT
>TRBD1|-|TRBJ2-7|TRBV7-8
CASSRTLTGGYEQYF
TGTGCCAGCAGCCGAACTTTGACAGGGGGCTACGAGCAGTACTTC
>TRBD1|few|TRBJ1-1|TRBV7-9
CASSPDRIRGEAFF
TGTGCCAGCAGCCCGGACAGGATTCGTGGTGAAGCTTTCTTT
>-|many|TRBJ2-5|TRBV5-1
CASSFGNQETQYF
TGCGCCAGCAGCTTCGGAAACCAAGAGACCCAGTACTTC
>TRBD1|few|TRBJ1-1|TRBV28
CASSLFSEIRQGKGSDTEAFF
TGTGCCAGCAGTTTATTCTCTGAGATAAGACAGGGGAAGGGGTCGGACACTGAAGCTTTCTTT
>TRBD2|many|TRBJ2-5|TRBV6-5
CASGLAGGAEETQYF
TGTGCCAGCGGGTTAGCCGGGGGGGCGGAAGAGACCCAGTACTTC
>TRBD1|-|TRBJ2-7|TRBV6-6
CASSRQGYYEQYF
TGTGCCAGCAGCCGACAGGGCTACTACGAGCAGTACTTC
>TRBD2|many|TRBJ2-7|TRBV10-2
CASSEALAELSYEQYF
TGCGCCAGCAGTGAGGCCCTAGCGGAACTGTCCTACGAGCAGTACTTC
>-|-|TRBJ1-4|TRBV5-1
CASSLVPGVGEKLFF
TGCGCCAGCAGCTTGGTCCCAGGGGTTGGTGAAAAACTGTTTTTT
>-|-|TRBJ2-4|TRBV4-3
CASSLWVSKNIQYF
TGCGCCAGCAGCCTTTGGGTATCCAAAAACATTCAGTACTTC
>-|-|TRBJ2-7|TRBV25-1
CASSEMDTDYEQYF
TGTGCCAGCAGTGAAATGGACACAGACTACGAGCAGTACTTC
>-|-|TRBJ2-2|TRBV6-1
CASGSQARTGTGELFF
TGTGCCAGCGGCTCCCAAGCAAGAACCGGGACCGGGGAGCTGTTTTTT
>-|-|TRBJ2-7|TRBV5-1
CASSLPGNSGEQYF
TGCGCCAGCAGCTTGCCCGGGAACTCGGGCGAGCAGTACTTC
>-|-|TRBJ1-1|TRBV20-1
CSARDMGDTEAFF
TGCAGTGCTAGAGATATGGGGGACACTGAAGCTTTCTTT
>TRBD2|few|TRBJ2-7|TRBV6-5
CASSYSTSGELEQYF
TGTGCCAGCAGTTACTCAACTAGCGGGGAGCTGGAGCAGTACTTC